These T cell receptor beta chains were read from a single sample in a study of technical replicates of blood from four donors. TCRdb's table, derived via immunoSEQ multiplex PCR, lists solely in-frame clones and lacks some. The data hold nearly 70,000 clones, with approximately 93% observed a single time. The sequenced material came from PBMCs. Every receptor here comes from a human donor in good health. Some clones in this sample may be carry-over from other donors' samples. Each CDR3 is given with its conserved first and last residue. Each record gives: clone size, J gene, CDR3 length, D gene, V gene, CDR3 protein, CDR3 DNA. D genes are given only for firm matches. Clone sizes are given selectively: once, few, many, or a class where the clone is expanded.

NA TRBJ2-1 16 TRBD2 TRBV5-6 CASSFDRGGPYNEQFF TGTGCCAGCAGCTTCGACCGGGGGGGCCCATACAATGAGCAGTTCTTC
NA TRBJ2-7 11 NA TRBV2 CASSAQAEQYF TGTGCCAGCAGTGCACAGGCCGAGCAGTACTTC
NA TRBJ2-5 16 TRBD2 TRBV25-1 CASSGIQRGFQETQYF TGTGCCAGCAGTGGAATTCAGCGGGGCTTCCAAGAGACCCAGTACTTC
once TRBJ1-4 12 NA TRBV30 CAWSDSYEKLFF TGTGCCTGGAGCGACAGTTATGAAAAACTGTTTTTT
NA TRBJ2-1 16 TRBD1 TRBV7-8 CASRPGQAFSYNEQFF TGTGCCAGCAGACCTGGACAGGCATTCTCCTACAATGAGCAGTTCTTC
NA TRBJ2-7 14 NA TRBV7-9 CASSSDRNSYEQYF TGTGCCAGCAGCTCCGACAGGAACTCTTACGAGCAGTACTTC
NA TRBJ1-2 13 TRBD1 TRBV7-2 CASSPGQAWGYTF TGTGCCAGCAGCCCCGGACAGGCCTGGGGCTACACCTTC
NA TRBJ1-4 13 NA TRBV7-2 CASSLRQDEKLFF TGTGCCAGCAGCTTAAGACAAGATGAAAAACTGTTTTTT
NA TRBJ2-1 12 NA TRBV9 CASSALSHEQFF TGTGCCAGCAGCGCTCTTAGTCATGAGCAGTTCTTC
NA TRBJ1-1 13 NA TRBV5-6 CASTLLMGQNPFF TGTGCCAGCACCTTACTAATGGGGCAGAACCCTTTCTTT
NA TRBJ2-5 14 TRBD2 TRBV2 CASKQREGLWTQYF TGTGCCAGCAAGCAGCGGGAGGGCCTGTGGACCCAGTACTTC
NA TRBJ1-4 15 NA TRBV11-2 CASSLVPRSNEKLFF TGTGCCAGCAGCTTAGTTCCCAGAAGTAATGAAAAACTGTTTTTT
NA TRBJ1-6 12 TRBD1 TRBV9 CASSVLGQGLHF TGTGCCAGCAGCGTGCTAGGACAGGGTCTCCACTTT
once TRBJ1-3 16 TRBD1 TRBV5-6 CASSLDRAASGNTIYF TGTGCCAGCAGCCTGGACAGGGCGGCATCTGGAAACACCATATATTTT
NA TRBJ2-5 14 NA TRBV5-1 CASSFRAERGTQYF TGCGCCAGCAGCTTTAGGGCGGAAAGGGGGACCCAGTACTTC
NA TRBJ1-1 16 NA TRBV27 CASSPQRVIMNTEAFF TGTGCCAGCAGCCCACAGAGAGTCATCATGAACACTGAAGCTTTCTTT
NA TRBJ2-5 13 NA TRBV2 CASSDVAAETQYF TGTGCCAGCAGTGACGTGGCGGCGGAGACCCAGTACTTC
NA TRBJ2-7 14 TRBD1 TRBV27 CASSTDRDSYEQYF TGTGCCAGCAGTACGGACAGGGACTCGTACGAGCAGTACTTC
NA TRBJ2-2 17 TRBD2 TRBV4-3 CASSQDKLAVNTGELFF TGCGCCAGCAGCCAAGATAAACTAGCGGTGAACACCGGGGAGCTGTTTTTT
NA TRBJ2-5 14 TRBD2 TRBV10-3 CAISESGTRETQYF TGTGCCATCAGTGAGTCCGGGACTAGAGAGACCCAGTACTTC
once TRBJ2-1 13 NA TRBV9 CASSFDQGTEQFF TGTGCCAGCAGCTTCGACCAGGGTACTGAGCAGTTCTTC
NA TRBJ2-7 14 TRBD1 TRBV6-6 CASRPRQGVYEQYF TGTGCCAGCAGACCCCGACAGGGGGTCTACGAGCAGTACTTC
NA TRBJ2-3 19 TRBD2 TRBV5-4 CASSLEGLAGGESTDTQYF TGTGCCAGCAGCTTGGAGGGACTAGCGGGAGGGGAGAGCACAGATACGCAGTATTTT
NA TRBJ2-3 13 NA TRBV5-1 CASSYSGTDTQYF TGCGCCAGCAGTTATAGTGGCACAGATACGCAGTATTTT
NA TRBJ2-7 16 TRBD1 TRBV2 CASNQQGAYRSYEQYF TGTGCCAGCAATCAACAGGGGGCTTACCGTAGCTACGAGCAGTACTTC
NA TRBJ2-7 15 TRBD2 TRBV6-5 CASSYSRLAGGEQYF TGTGCCAGCAGTTACTCTAGACTAGCGGGAGGAGAGCAGTACTTC
NA TRBJ2-7 15 TRBD1 TRBV19 CASSMVVTGTGRQYF TGTGCCAGTAGTATGGTTGTGACCGGGACAGGGAGGCAGTACTTC
NA TRBJ1-1 15 TRBD1 TRBV15 CATSRRPDRDTEAFF TGTGCCACCAGCAGACGCCCGGACAGGGACACTGAAGCTTTCTTT
NA TRBJ2-3 12 NA TRBV12-5 CASGLVGQAQYF TGTGCTAGTGGTTTGGTCGGTCAGGCGCAGTATTTT
NA TRBJ2-2 14 TRBD1 TRBV27 CASSYRGRGGELFF TGTGCCAGCAGCTACAGGGGGCGGGGCGGGGAGCTGTTTTTT
NA TRBJ2-3 16 NA TRBV4-1 CASSQEQQRSTDTQYF TGCGCCAGCAGCCAAGAGCAACAGCGGAGCACAGATACGCAGTATTTT
NA TRBJ1-2 14 NA TRBV7-2 CASSPLAPRYGYTF TGTGCCAGCAGCCCTCTTGCGCCCCGCTATGGCTACACCTTC
NA TRBJ2-7 14 TRBD2 TRBV4-2 CASSQDTGLAEQYF TGTGCCAGCAGCCAAGATACGGGACTAGCCGAGCAGTACTTC
NA TRBJ1-2 14 NA TRBV7-8 CASSSTYAGSGYTF TGTGCCAGCAGCTCTACCTACGCAGGGTCTGGCTACACCTTC
NA TRBJ1-2 13 NA TRBV9 CASSVGTDYGYTF TGTGCCAGCAGCGTAGGGACTGATTATGGCTACACCTTC
NA TRBJ2-3 14 TRBD2 TRBV6-4 CASSPSGFEDTQYF TGTGCCAGCAGTCCTAGCGGGTTTGAAGATACGCAGTATTTT